These T cell receptor beta chains were read from a single sample in a study of beta chain features in type 1 diabetes. Assay: immunoSEQ multiplex PCR; the TCRdb copy retains only in-frame clones and omits some. The table has roughly 150,000 clones, around 8% seen once. Sequencing was done on a sample of central memory CD4+ T cells from blood. All receptors come from a woman between 18 and 30 years old with type 1 diabetes. CDR3s include the opening cysteine and the closing phenylalanine or tryptophan. A D gene is named only where the DNA matches it firmly. Clone size is given for some rows only: seen once, a few or many times, or a class if the clone is expanded.

D: TRBD1; J: TRBJ2-5; V: TRBV5-4; size: -; CDR3: CASSTGDQETQYF; DNA: TGTGCCAGCAGCACAGGGGATCAAGAGACCCAGTACTTC
D: TRBD2; J: TRBJ2-1; V: TRBV4-2; size: -; CDR3: CASSQELAGPTNEQFF; DNA: TGTGCCAGCAGCCAGGAACTAGCGGGACCGACCAATGAGCAGTTCTTC
D: -; J: TRBJ1-1; V: TRBV9; size: -; CDR3: CASTTTESNTEAFF; DNA: TGTGCCAGCACCACCACTGAATCGAACACTGAAGCTTTCTTT
D: -; J: TRBJ1-2; V: TRBV4-1; size: few; CDR3: CASSQSGYGYTF; DNA: TGCGCCAGCAGCCAATCCGGGTATGGCTACACCTTC
D: -; J: TRBJ2-2; V: TRBV7-9; size: -; CDR3: CASSPKGTLKAPELFF; DNA: TGTGCCAGCAGCCCGAAGGGGACACTAAAGGCGCCGGAGCTGTTTTTT
D: TRBD1; J: TRBJ2-5; V: TRBV4-2; size: -; CDR3: CASSQGPTGGAETQYF; DNA: TGTGCCAGCAGCCAAGGACCGACAGGGGGAGCAGAGACCCAGTACTTC
D: -; J: TRBJ1-1; V: TRBV6-5; size: -; CDR3: CASSYTGRDTEAFF; DNA: TGTGCCAGCAGTTATACGGGGAGGGACACTGAAGCTTTCTTT
D: -; J: TRBJ2-7; V: TRBV7-2; size: few; CDR3: CASSLSSGIYYEQYF; DNA: TGTGCCAGCAGCTTAAGTTCCGGGATCTACTACGAGCAGTACTTC
D: -; J: TRBJ2-3; V: TRBV11-2; size: -; CDR3: CASSWDSSTDTQYF; DNA: TGTGCCAGCAGCTGGGACTCTAGCACAGATACGCAGTATTTT
D: -; J: TRBJ1-1; V: TRBV28; size: few; CDR3: CASIRGTEAFF; DNA: TGTGCCAGTATACGGGGCACTGAAGCTTTCTTT
D: TRBD2; J: TRBJ2-2; V: TRBV7-2; size: -; CDR3: CASTSSGTANTGELFF; DNA: TGTGCCAGCACCTCTAGCGGAACCGCGAACACCGGGGAGCTGTTTTTT
D: -; J: TRBJ1-1; V: TRBV30; size: few; CDR3: CAWSDGNTEAFF; DNA: TGTGCCTGGAGTGACGGGAACACTGAAGCTTTCTTT
D: -; J: TRBJ2-1; V: TRBV7-3; size: few; CDR3: CASSLLVAPNEQFF; DNA: TGTGCCAGCAGCTTACTAGTAGCCCCGAATGAGCAGTTCTTC
D: TRBD2; J: TRBJ2-1; V: TRBV23-1; size: -; CDR3: CASLSGGRYYNEQFF; DNA: TGCGCCAGCTTATCCGGCGGGAGGTATTACAATGAGCAGTTCTTC
D: TRBD1; J: TRBJ1-2; V: TRBV25-1; size: -; CDR3: CASSNTGGSYGYTF; DNA: TGTGCCAGCAGCAATACAGGGGGCTCCTATGGCTACACCTTC
D: -; J: TRBJ2-1; V: TRBV29-1; size: -; CDR3: CSVPQHPSYNEQFF; DNA: TGCAGCGTTCCACAACACCCCTCCTACAATGAGCAGTTCTTC
D: TRBD1; J: TRBJ2-7; V: TRBV7-8; size: few; CDR3: CASSFRTGAYEQYF; DNA: TGTGCCAGCAGCTTCCGGACAGGGGCCTACGAGCAGTACTTC
D: -; J: TRBJ2-7; V: TRBV29-1; size: few; CDR3: CSVEQWYEQYF; DNA: TGCAGCGTTGAACAGTGGTACGAGCAGTACTTC
D: TRBD2; J: TRBJ2-5; V: TRBV18; size: -; CDR3: CASSPGTSGAVQETQYF; DNA: TGTGCCAGCTCACCGGGGACTAGCGGGGCGGTTCAAGAGACCCAGTACTTC
D: TRBD2; J: TRBJ2-2; V: TRBV7-2; size: -; CDR3: CASSPEQLAGGYGELFF; DNA: TGTGCCAGCAGCCCCGAACAGCTAGCGGGAGGGTACGGGGAGCTGTTTTTT
D: TRBD1; J: TRBJ2-7; V: TRBV6-1; size: few; CDR3: CASSLRDRVDEQYF; DNA: TGTGCCAGCAGCCTCCGGGACAGGGTCGACGAGCAGTACTTC
D: -; J: TRBJ2-3; V: TRBV5-1; size: -; CDR3: CASSLGGGSTDTQYF; DNA: TGCGCCAGCAGCTTGGGAGGCGGGAGCACAGATACGCAGTATTTT
D: TRBD1; J: TRBJ2-7; V: TRBV11-3; size: -; CDR3: CASSAGTGAWYEQYF; DNA: TGTGCCAGCAGCGCCGGGACAGGGGCCTGGTACGAGCAGTACTTC
D: -; J: TRBJ2-5; V: TRBV5-4; size: -; CDR3: CASSLGSGETQYF; DNA: TGTGCCAGCAGCTTGGGAAGCGGGGAGACCCAGTACTTC
D: -; J: TRBJ2-7; V: TRBV6-5; size: few; CDR3: CASRKRQPYEQYF; DNA: TGTGCCAGCAGGAAGAGACAGCCCTACGAGCAGTACTTC
D: -; J: TRBJ2-3; V: TRBV12-5; size: -; CDR3: CASGFGLHTQYF; DNA: TGTGCTAGTGGTTTTGGACTCCACACGCAGTATTTT
D: -; J: TRBJ2-7; V: TRBV7-3; size: -; CDR3: CASSAGTGLYEQYF; DNA: TGTGCCAGCAGCGCAGGGACTGGACTCTACGAGCAGTACTTC
D: -; J: TRBJ2-1; V: TRBV28; size: few; CDR3: CASSSSGLTHNEQFF; DNA: TGTGCCAGCAGTTCCTCGGGACTTACCCACAATGAGCAGTTCTTC
D: TRBD2; J: TRBJ2-5; V: TRBV29-1; size: -; CDR3: CSAASGETQYF; DNA: TGCAGCGCTGCTAGCGGGGAGACCCAGTACTTC
D: -; J: TRBJ2-7; V: TRBV5-5; size: few; CDR3: CASSPFGIETYEQYF; DNA: TGTGCCAGCAGCCCGTTCGGGATTGAGACCTACGAGCAGTACTTC
D: TRBD1; J: TRBJ2-5; V: TRBV7-2; size: -; CDR3: CASSQGQGRETQYF; DNA: TGTGCCAGCAGCCAGGGACAGGGGCGAGAGACCCAGTACTTC
D: -; J: TRBJ2-2; V: TRBV11-2; size: -; CDR3: CASSLDRVSGELFF; DNA: TGTGCCAGCAGCTTAGACAGGGTCTCCGGGGAGCTGTTTTTT